This T cell receptor (beta chain) appears in the sequencing data of a study of identical twins. Findings and limits, study-wide: Within twin pairs, the out-of-frame alpha sequences they shared showed excess low generation probability. Cord blood's abundant beta clonotypes had fewer insertions, unlike memory repertoires. Researchers reported weaker excess twin sharing in beta out-of-frame sequences.

Germline values: CDR1 DFQATT, CDR2 SNEGSKA (reference sequence). The CDR3 length is 13 residues. The V end was cut by 0 bases, the J end by 5 bases, with 11 bases between. Only healthy Caucasians were included as donors. TCRdb passed the 5' RACE reads through MiXCR, listing each CDR3 protein once. The sample lists about 890,000 distinct CDR3 sequences, about 12% occurring once. Comment on this clonotype: As yet, its antigen is unknown.

These data were likewise used in another study, on yellow fever vaccine responses in identical twins.

Sequenced sample: PBMCs. The chain carries TRBV20-1 and TRBJ2-7; D ambiguous. The sequence came from a woman younger than 30 in good health. The CDR3 loop reads CSARDPDGNEQYF. CDR3 in DNA: TGCAGTGCTAGAGATCCTGACGGCAACGAGCAGTACTTC.